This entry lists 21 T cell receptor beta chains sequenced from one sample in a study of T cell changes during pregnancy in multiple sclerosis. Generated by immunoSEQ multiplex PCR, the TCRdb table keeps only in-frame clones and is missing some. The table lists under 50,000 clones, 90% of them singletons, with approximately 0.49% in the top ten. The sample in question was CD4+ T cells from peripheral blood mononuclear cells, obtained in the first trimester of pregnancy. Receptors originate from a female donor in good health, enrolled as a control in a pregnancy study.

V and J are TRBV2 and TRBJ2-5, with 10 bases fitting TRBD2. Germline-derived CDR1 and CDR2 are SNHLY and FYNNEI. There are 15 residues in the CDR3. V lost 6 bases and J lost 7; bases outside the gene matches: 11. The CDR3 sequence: CASRGGTSVVGTQYF. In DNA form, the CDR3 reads TGTGCCAGCAGGGGAGGGACTAGCGTCGTGGGGACCCAGTACTTC. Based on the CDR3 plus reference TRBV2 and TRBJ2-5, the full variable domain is EPEVTQTPSHQVTQMGQEVILRCVPISNHLYFYWYRQILGQKVEFLVSFYNNEISEKSEIFDDQFSVERPDGSNFTLKIRSTKLEDSAMYFCASRGGTSVVGTQYFGPGTRLLVL.

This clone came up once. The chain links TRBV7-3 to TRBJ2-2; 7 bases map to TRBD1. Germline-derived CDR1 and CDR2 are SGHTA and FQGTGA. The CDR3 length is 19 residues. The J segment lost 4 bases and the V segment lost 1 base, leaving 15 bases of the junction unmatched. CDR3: CASSLIGIRQGPSTGELFF. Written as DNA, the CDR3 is TGTGCCAGCAGCTTAATAGGGATTCGACAGGGACCCAGCACCGGGGAGCTGTTTTTT. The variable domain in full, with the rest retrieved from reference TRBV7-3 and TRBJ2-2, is GAGVSQTPSNKVTEKGKYVELRCDPISGHTALYWYRQSLGQGPEFLIYFQGTGAADDSGLPNDRFFAVRPEGSVSTLKIQRTERGDSAVYLCASSLIGIRQGPSTGELFFGEGSRLTVL.

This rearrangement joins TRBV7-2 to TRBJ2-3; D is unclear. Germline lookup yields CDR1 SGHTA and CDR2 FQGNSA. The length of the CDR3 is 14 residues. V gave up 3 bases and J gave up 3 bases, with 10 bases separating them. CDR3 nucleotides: TGTGCCAGCAGCTTGTCTTGGGCGACAGATACGCAGTATTTT. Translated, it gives CASSLSWATDTQYF. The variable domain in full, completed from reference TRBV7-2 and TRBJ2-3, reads GAGVSQSPSNKVTEKGKDVELRCDPISGHTALYWYRQSLGQGLEFLIYFQGNSAPDKSGLPSDRFSAERTGGSVSTLTIQRTQQEDSAVYLCASSLSWATDTQYFGPGTRLTVL.

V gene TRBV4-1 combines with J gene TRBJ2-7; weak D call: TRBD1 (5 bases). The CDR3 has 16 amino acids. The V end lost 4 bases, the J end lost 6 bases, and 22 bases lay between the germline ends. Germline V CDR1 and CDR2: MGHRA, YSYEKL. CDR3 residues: CASSLRTVNLGVEQYF. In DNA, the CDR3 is TGCGCCAGCAGCCTTAGGACGGTCAACTTAGGGGTCGAGCAGTACTTC.

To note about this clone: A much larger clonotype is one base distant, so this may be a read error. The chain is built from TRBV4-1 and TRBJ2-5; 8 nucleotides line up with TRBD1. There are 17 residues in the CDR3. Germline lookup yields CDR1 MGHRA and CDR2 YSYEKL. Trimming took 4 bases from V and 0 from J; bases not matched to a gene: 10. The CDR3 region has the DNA TGCGCCAGCAGCCTTTACCCGCCGGGACAGGACCAAGAGACCCAGTACTTC. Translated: CASSLYPPGQDQETQYF.

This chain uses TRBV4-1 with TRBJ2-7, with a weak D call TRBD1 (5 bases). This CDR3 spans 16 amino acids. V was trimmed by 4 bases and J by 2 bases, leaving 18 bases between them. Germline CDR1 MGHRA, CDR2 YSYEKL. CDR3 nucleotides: TGCGCCAGCAGCCCAGGAGTAGCCAGGGTAACCTACGAGCAGTACTTC. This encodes CASSPGVARVTYEQYF.

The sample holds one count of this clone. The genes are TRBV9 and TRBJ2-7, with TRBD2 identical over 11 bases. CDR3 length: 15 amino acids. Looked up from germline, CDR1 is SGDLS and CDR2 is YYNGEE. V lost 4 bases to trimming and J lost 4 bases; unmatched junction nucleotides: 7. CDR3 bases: TGTGCCAGCAGCCCTACGGGACTAGCGGAGTACGAGCAGTACTTC. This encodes CASSPTGLAEYEQYF. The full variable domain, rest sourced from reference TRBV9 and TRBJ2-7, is DSGVTQTPKHLITATGQRVTLRCSPRSGDLSVYWYQQSLDQGLQFLIQYYNGEERAKGNILERFSAQQFPDLHSELNLSSLELGDSALYFCASSPTGLAEYEQYFGPGTRLTVT.

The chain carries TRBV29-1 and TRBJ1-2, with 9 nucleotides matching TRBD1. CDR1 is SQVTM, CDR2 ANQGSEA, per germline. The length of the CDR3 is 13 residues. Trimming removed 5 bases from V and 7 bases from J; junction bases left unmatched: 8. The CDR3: CSVQGDRAGGYTF. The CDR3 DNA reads TGCAGCGTTCAAGGGGACAGGGCCGGTGGCTACACCTTC.

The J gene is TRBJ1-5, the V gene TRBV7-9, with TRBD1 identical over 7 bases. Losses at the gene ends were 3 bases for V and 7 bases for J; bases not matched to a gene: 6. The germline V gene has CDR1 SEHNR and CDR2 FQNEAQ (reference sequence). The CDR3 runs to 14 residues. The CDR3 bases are TGTGCCAGCAGCTTCGGACAGGAGGGACAGCCCCAGCATTTT. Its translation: CASSFGQEGQPQHF.

The CDR3 spells CASSVGGYTEAFF. CDR3 bases: TGTGCCAGCAGTGTCGGGGGGTACACTGAAGCTTTCTTT. V gene TRBV6-1 combines with J gene TRBJ1-1; weak D call: TRBD1 (5 bases). Germline V CDR1 and CDR2: MNHNS, SASEGT. V lost 4 bases, J lost 3 bases, and 9 bases lay in between. This CDR3 has 13 amino acids.

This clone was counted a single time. The CDR3 is CASSIPRQKPTNEKLFF. CDR3 coding DNA: TGTGCCAGTAGTATACCCCGACAGAAACCTACTAATGAAAAACTGTTTTTT. This chain connects TRBV19 to TRBJ1-4; D perhaps matches TRBD1 (5 bases). Trimming removed 2 bases from V and 2 bases from J, with 15 bases in between. CDR1 LNHDA and CDR2 SQIVND come from the germline V gene (reference sequence). This CDR3 has 17 residues.

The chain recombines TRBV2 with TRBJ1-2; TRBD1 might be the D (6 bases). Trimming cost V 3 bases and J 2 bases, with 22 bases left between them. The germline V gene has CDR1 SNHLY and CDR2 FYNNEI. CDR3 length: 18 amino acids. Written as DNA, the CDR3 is TGTGCCAGCAGTGAGCTCCTCCTCGGCAGGGGAAACAACTATGGCTACACCTTC. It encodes CASSELLLGRGNNYGYTF.

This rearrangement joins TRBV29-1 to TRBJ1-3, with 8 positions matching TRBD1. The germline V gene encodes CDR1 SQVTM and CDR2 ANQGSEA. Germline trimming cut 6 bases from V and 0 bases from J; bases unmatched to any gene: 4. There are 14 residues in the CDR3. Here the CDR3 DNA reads TGCAGCGTGAGGACAGGGAACTCTGGAAACACCATATATTTT. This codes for CSVRTGNSGNTIYF. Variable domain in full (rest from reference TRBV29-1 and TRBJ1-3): SAVISQKPSRDICQRGTSLTIQCQVDSQVTMMFWYRQQPGQSLTLIATANQGSEATYESGFVIDKFPISRPNLTFSTLTVSNMSPEDSSIYLCSVRTGNSGNTIYFGEGSWLTVV.

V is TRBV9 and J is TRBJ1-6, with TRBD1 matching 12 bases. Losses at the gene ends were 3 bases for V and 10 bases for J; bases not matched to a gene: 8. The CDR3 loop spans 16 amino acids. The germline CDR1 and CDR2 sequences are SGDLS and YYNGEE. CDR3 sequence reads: CASSAYLGQGASPLHF. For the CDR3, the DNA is TGTGCCAGCAGCGCCTACCTGGGACAGGGGGCCTCACCCCTCCACTTT.

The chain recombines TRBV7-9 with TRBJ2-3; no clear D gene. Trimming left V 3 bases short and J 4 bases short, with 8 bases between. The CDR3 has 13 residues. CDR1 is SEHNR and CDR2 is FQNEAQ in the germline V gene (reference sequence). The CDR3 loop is CASSFTSPDTQYF. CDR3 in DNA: TGTGCCAGCAGCTTTACTTCCCCAGATACGCAGTATTTT.

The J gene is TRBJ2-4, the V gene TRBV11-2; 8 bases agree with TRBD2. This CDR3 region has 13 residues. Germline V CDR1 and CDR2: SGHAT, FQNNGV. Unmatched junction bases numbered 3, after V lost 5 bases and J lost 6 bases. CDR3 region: CASSRGGSNIQYF. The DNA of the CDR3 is TGTGCCAGCAGCCGGGGGGGCTCAAACATTCAGTACTTC.

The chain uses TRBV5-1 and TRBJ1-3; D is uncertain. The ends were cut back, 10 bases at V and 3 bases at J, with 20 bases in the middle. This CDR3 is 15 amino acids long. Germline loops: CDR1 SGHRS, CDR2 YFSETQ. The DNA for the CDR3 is TGCGCCCCCCCAGGACTAATTGTTCGTGGAAACACCATATATTTT. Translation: CAPPGLIVRGNTIYF.

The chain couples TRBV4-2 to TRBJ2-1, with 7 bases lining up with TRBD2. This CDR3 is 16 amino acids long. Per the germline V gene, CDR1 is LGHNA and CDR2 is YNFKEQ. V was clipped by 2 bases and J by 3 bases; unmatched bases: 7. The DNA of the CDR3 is TGTGCCAGCAGCCAACCGCTAGCGGAACGCTACAATGAGCAGTTCTTC. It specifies CASSQPLAERYNEQFF.

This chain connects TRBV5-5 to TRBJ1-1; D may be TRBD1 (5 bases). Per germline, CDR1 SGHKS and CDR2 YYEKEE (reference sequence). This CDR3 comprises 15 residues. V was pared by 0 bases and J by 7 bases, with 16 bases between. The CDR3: CASSLGFGQGYEAFF. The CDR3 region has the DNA TGTGCCAGCAGCTTGGGGTTTGGGCAGGGTTATGAAGCTTTCTTT. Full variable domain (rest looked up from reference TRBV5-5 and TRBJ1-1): DAGVTQSPTHLIKTRGQQVTLRCSPISGHKSVSWYQQVLGQGPQFIFQYYEKEERGRGNFPDRFSARQFPNYSSELNVNALLLGDSALYLCASSLGFGQGYEAFFGQGTRLTVV.

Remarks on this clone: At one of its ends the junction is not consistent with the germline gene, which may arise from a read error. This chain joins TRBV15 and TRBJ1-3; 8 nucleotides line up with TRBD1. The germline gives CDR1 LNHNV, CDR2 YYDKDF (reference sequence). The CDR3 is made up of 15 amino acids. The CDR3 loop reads CATSRDRGAGNTIYF. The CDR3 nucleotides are TGTGCCACCAGCCGAGACAGGGGCGCTGGAAACACCATATATTTT. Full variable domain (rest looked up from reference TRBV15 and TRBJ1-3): DAMVIQNPRYQVTQFGKPVTLSCSQTLNHNVMYWYQQKSSQAPKLLFHYYDKDFNNEADTPDNFQSRRPNTSFCFLDIRSPGLGDTAMYLCATSRDRGAGNTIYFGEGSWLTVV.

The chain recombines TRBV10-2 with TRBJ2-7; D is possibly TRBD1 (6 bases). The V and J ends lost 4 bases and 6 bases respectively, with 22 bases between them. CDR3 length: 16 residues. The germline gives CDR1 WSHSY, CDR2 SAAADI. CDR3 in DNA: TGCGCCAGCAGTGCGATTGGACAGCCCTTGGTAGGCGAGCAGTACTTC. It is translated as CASSAIGQPLVGEQYF.